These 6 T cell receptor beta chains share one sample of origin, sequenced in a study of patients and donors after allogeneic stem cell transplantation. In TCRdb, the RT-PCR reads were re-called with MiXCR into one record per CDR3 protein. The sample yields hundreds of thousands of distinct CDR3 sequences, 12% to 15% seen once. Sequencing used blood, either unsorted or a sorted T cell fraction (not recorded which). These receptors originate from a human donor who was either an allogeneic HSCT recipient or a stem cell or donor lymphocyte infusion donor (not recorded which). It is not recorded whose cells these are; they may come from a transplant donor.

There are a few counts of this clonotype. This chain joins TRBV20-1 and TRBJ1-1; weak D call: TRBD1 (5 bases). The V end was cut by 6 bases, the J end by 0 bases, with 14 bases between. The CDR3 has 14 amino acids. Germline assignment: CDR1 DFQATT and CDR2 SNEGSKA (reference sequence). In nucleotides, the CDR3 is TGCAGTGCCCCTTTAGACAGCATGAACACTGAAGCTTTCTTT. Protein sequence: CSAPLDSMNTEAFF.

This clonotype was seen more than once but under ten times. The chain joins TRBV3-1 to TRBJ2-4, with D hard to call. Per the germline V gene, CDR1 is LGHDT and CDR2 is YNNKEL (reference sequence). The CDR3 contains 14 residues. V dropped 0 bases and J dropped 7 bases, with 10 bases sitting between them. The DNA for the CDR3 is TGTGCCAGCAGCCAAGATGTTGGGCCGAACATTCAGTACTTC. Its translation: CASSQDVGPNIQYF.

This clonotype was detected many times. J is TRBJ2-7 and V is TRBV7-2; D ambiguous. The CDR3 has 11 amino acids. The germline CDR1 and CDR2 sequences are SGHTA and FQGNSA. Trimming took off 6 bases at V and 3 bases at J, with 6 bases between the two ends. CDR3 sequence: CASSPFYEQYF. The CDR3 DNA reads TGTGCCAGCAGTCCTTTCTACGAGCAGTACTTC.

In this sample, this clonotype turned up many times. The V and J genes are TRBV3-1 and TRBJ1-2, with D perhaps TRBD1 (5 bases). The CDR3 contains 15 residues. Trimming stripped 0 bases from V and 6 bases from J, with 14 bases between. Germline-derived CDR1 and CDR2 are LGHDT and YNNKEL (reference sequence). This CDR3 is CASSQDGDPIDGYTF. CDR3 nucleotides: TGTGCCAGCAGCCAAGACGGGGACCCGATCGATGGCTACACCTTC.

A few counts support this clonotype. CDR3: CSVPTGLETQYF. The CDR3, as DNA: TGCAGTGTACCGACAGGGTTAGAGACCCAGTACTTC. The genes are TRBV20-1 and TRBJ2-5, with 7 bases aligning to TRBD1. The CDR3 is 12 amino acids. Germline CDR1 is DFQATT and CDR2 is SNEGSKA (reference sequence). V was clipped by 7 bases and J by 4 bases; unmatched bases: 6.

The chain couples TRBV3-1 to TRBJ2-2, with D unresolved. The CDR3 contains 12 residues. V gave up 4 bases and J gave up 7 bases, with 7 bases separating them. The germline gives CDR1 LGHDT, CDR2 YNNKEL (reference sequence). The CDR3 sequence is CASSLHSGELFF. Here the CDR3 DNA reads TGTGCCAGCAGCCTCCATAGCGGGGAGCTGTTTTTT.